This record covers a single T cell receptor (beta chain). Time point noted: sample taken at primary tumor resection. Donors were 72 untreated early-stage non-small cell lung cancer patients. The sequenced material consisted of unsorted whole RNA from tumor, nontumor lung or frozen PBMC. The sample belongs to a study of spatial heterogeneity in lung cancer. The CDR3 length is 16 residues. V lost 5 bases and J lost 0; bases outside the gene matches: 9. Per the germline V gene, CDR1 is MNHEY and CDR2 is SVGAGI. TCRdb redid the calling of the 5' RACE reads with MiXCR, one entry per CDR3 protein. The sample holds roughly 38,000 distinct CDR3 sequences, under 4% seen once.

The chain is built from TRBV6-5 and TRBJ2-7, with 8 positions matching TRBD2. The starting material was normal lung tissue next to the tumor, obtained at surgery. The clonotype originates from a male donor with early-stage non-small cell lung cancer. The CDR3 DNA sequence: TGTGCCAGCAGTCGAACCCCGAGCGGGAGCTCCTACGAGCAGTACTTC. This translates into CASSRTPSGSSYEQYF.